This is a list of T cell receptor beta chains from one sample in a study of PD-1 blockade in classical Hodgkin lymphoma. The method was immunoSEQ multiplex PCR; TCRdb's version includes in-frame clones alone and lacks a portion of them. The sample shows roughly 50,000 clones, roughly nine tenths of them seen only once. Sequencing was performed on peripheral blood mononuclear cells (PBMCs), taken before the fourth cycle of nivolumab. These TCRs come from a human donor with classical Hodgkin lymphoma. The conserved cysteine and the conserved F or W are not part of the CDR3 here. Some rows have no size entry. The others give once, few or many, or a class for an expanded clone.

>TRBJ2-1|.|TRBV5-1
ASSSQTSGSLNEQF
>TRBJ2-7|.|TRBV6-5
ASSFGGSGRAGEQY
>TRBJ2-7|.|TRBV11-2
ASSLVGDEQY
>TRBJ1-5|.|TRBV6-5
ASSYSAGSQPQH
>TRBJ1-2|.|TRBV19
ASNLQGSGYT
>TRBJ1-2|.|TRBV5-1
ASSLENYYGYT
>TRBJ2-3|.|TRBV29-1
SVEDWFGQASTDTQY
>TRBJ2-2|.|TRBV11-2
ASSLALAGGYTGELF
>TRBJ2-5|.|TRBV6-5
ASSSDSNGETQY
>TRBJ2-2|.|TRBV14
ASSPLTGGPVAGELF
>TRBJ2-7|few|TRBV19
ASRPRASGISYEQY
>TRBJ2-1|.|TRBV18
ASSPRGLAGENEQF
>TRBJ2-3|.|TRBV18
ASSPLSGGATDTQY
>TRBJ2-7|.|TRBV28
ASSSLWEQY
>TRBJ2-3|few|TRBV28
ASRAGYGGTDTQY
>TRBJ1-5|.|TRBV28
ASTSTGGNQPQH
>TRBJ2-1|few|TRBV5-1
ASSLVSGNNEQF
>TRBJ2-5|.|TRBV27
ASSLLASGRGRETQY
>TRBJ2-1|.|TRBV27
ASSLGSFTHNEQF
>TRBJ1-1|.|TRBV12-5
ASGLRERRNTEAF
>TRBJ2-7|.|TRBV5-6
ASSLTGFYEQY
>TRBJ2-5|.|TRBV7-8
ASSRPGRGVETQY
>TRBJ1-3|.|TRBV9
ASSRQGPGSGNTIY
>TRBJ2-1|.|TRBV11-2
ASSSVRGRFNEQF
>TRBJ2-3|.|TRBV29-1
SVGLGASTDTQY
>TRBJ2-3|.|TRBV5-6
ASRTRGLGTDTQY
>TRBJ1-1|.|TRBV7-9
ASSPPKGSMNTEAF
>TRBJ2-7|.|TRBV7-9
ASRPEGPYEQY
>TRBJ2-3|.|TRBV7-8
ASTPLLGWQY
>TRBJ2-7|few|TRBV2
ASSEQY
>TRBJ1-4|.|TRBV7-2
ASSLGVNEKLF
>TRBJ2-2|.|TRBV5-4
ASSLGQGHTGELF
>TRBJ2-1|.|TRBV4-3
ASSQDGSSSYNEQF
>TRBJ2-7|.|TRBV28
ASGQVRKQY
>TRBJ2-1|once|TRBV7-2
ASSGLAGVSEQF
>TRBJ1-1|.|TRBV19
ASTQLGGKGLTEAF
>TRBJ2-1|.|TRBV6-4
ASFRRREGDNEQF
>TRBJ2-1|.|TRBV9
ASSLTGGEQF
>TRBJ2-5|.|TRBV27
ASSLSGQGETQY
>TRBJ1-2|.|TRBV2
ASSRVTSGYT
>TRBJ2-2|.|TRBV9
ASSVVAGELF
>TRBJ2-3|.|TRBV28
ASSRSVAADTQY
>TRBJ1-2|.|TRBV27
ASREQGANYGYT